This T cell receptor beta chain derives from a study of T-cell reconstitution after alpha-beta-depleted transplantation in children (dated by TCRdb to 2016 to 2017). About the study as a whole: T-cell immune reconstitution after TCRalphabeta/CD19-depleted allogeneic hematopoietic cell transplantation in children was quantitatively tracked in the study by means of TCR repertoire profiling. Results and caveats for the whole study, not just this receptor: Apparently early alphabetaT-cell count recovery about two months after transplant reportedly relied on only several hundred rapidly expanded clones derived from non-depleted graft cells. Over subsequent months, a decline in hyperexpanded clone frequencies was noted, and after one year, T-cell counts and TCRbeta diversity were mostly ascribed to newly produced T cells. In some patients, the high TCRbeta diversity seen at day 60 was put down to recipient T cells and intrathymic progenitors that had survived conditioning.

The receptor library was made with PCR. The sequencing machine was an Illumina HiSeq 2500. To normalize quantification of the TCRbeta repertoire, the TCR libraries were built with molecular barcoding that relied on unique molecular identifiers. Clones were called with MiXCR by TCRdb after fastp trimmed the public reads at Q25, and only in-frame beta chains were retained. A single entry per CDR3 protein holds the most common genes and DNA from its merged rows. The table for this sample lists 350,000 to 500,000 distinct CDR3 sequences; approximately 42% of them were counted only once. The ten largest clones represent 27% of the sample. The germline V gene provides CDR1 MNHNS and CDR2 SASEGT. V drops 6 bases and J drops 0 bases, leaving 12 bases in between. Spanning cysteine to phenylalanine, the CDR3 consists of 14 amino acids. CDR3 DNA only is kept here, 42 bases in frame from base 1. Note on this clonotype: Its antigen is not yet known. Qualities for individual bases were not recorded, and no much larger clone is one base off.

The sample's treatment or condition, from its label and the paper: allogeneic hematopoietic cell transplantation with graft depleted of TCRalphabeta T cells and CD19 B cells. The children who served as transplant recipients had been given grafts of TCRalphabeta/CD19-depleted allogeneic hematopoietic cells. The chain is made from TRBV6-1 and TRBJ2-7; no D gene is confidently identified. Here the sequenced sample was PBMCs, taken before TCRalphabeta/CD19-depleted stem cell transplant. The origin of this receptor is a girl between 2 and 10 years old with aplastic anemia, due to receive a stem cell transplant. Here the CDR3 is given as CASRRTASSYEQYF. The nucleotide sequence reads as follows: TGTGCCAGCAGAAGGACGGCTAGCTCCTACGAGCAGTACTTC.